The rows below give T cell receptor beta chains drawn from one sample of a study of OX40 agonist ivuxolimab in advanced cancers. Some clones are missing from TCRdb's copy, which holds only in-frame ones; the method was immunoSEQ multiplex PCR. The repertoire holds around 79,000 clones, approximately 85% seen once, with under 0.75% in the top ten. The input for sequencing was CD4+ or CD8+ T cells sorted from blood, taken in a trial of the OX40 agonist ivuxolimab. These receptors all come from an adult with an advanced solid tumor such as melanoma, head and neck, liver or kidney cancer. CDR3s include the opening cysteine and the closing phenylalanine or tryptophan. Each record gives: J gene, clone size, V gene, D gene, CDR3 protein, CDR3 DNA. A D gene is named only where the DNA matches it firmly. A row's size may be missing; if present it is once, few, many or a size class.

>TRBJ2-3|-|TRBV6-5|TRBD2
CASGFSGEDDTQYF
TGTGCCAGCGGATTTAGCGGGGAGGATGATACGCAGTATTTT
>TRBJ2-7|-|TRBV2|TRBD1
CASRDRGEQYF
TGTGCCAGCAGGGACAGGGGCGAGCAGTACTTC
>TRBJ1-5|-|TRBV19|-
CASSISGIQPQHF
TGTGCCAGTAGTATATCCGGGATTCAGCCCCAGCATTTT
>TRBJ2-7|once|TRBV20-1|-
CSALNFYEQYF
TGCAGTGCTTTGAACTTCTACGAGCAGTACTTC
>TRBJ1-6|-|TRBV19|TRBD1
CASSLQGALSPLHF
TGTGCCAGTAGTTTGCAGGGGGCTCTGTCACCCCTCCACTTT
>TRBJ2-7|-|TRBV5-1|-
CASSLVPASVNGGEQYF
TGCGCCAGCAGCTTGGTTCCGGCATCCGTTAACGGGGGTGAGCAGTACTTC
>TRBJ1-1|-|TRBV5-1|-
CASSELTGTSEAFF
TGCGCCAGCAGCGAACTGACAGGTACTTCTGAAGCTTTCTTT
>TRBJ2-5|-|TRBV18|TRBD1
CASSPVGQGAETQYF
TGTGCCAGCTCACCAGTCGGACAGGGAGCGGAGACCCAGTACTTC
>TRBJ1-6|-|TRBV30|TRBD1
CAWNGTVMGNSPLHF
TGTGCCTGGAACGGGACAGTTATGGGGAATTCACCCCTCCACTTT
>TRBJ2-5|-|TRBV28|-
CASSPGQTSFQETQYF
TGTGCCAGCAGTCCCGGACAGACATCTTTCCAAGAGACCCAGTACTTC
>TRBJ2-1|-|TRBV9|TRBD2
CASSVALAGSYNEQFF
TGTGCCAGCAGCGTAGCGCTAGCGGGATCCTACAATGAGCAGTTCTTC
>TRBJ1-2|few|TRBV7-2|-
CASSPGAANYGYTF
TGTGCCAGCAGCCCGGGGGCAGCAAACTATGGCTACACCTTC
>TRBJ1-2|-|TRBV7-2|-
CASSSGQKARGYTF
TGTGCCAGCAGCTCGGGCCAGAAGGCTAGGGGCTACACCTTC
>TRBJ2-7|-|TRBV21-1|-
CASSNNERNSYEQYF
TGTGCCAGCAGCAACAACGAGCGTAACTCCTACGAGCAGTACTTC
>TRBJ1-4|-|TRBV5-8|-
CASSESGGGAGANEKLFF
TGTGCCAGCAGCGAATCTGGGGGGGGCGCCGGGGCTAATGAAAAACTGTTTTTT
>TRBJ1-3|-|TRBV6-1|-
CASSEQSSGNTIYF
TGTGCCAGCAGTGAACAGAGCTCTGGAAACACCATATATTTT
>TRBJ2-7|-|TRBV19|TRBD1
CASSIFGQGAYEQYF
TGTGCCAGTAGTATTTTCGGACAGGGGGCCTACGAGCAGTACTTC
>TRBJ2-2|-|TRBV5-4|-
CASSLGGDAGELFF
TGTGCCAGCAGCTTGGGAGGGGACGCCGGGGAGCTGTTTTTT
>TRBJ2-7|-|TRBV6-6|-
CASSSQAYEQYF
TGTGCCAGCAGTTCCCAGGCCTACGAGCAGTACTTC
>TRBJ1-2|-|TRBV6-5|-
CASNEGLGYTF
TGTGCCAGCAACGAGGGTTTAGGCTACACCTTC
>TRBJ1-1|-|TRBV7-2|-
CASSTQRETEAFF
TGTGCCAGCAGCACACAAAGGGAAACTGAAGCTTTCTTT
>TRBJ1-1|-|TRBV6-1|-
CATREGNTEAFF
TGTGCCACCAGGGAAGGGAACACTGAAGCTTTCTTT
>TRBJ1-1|-|TRBV30|-
CAWSGSSEAFF
TGTGCCTGGAGTGGGAGTTCCGAAGCTTTCTTT
>TRBJ2-5|once|TRBV5-1|TRBD1
CASSSTGEKRETQYF
TGCGCCAGCAGCTCGACAGGGGAGAAAAGAGAGACCCAGTACTTC
>TRBJ2-5|few|TRBV29-1|-
CSVETWPPRQETQYF
TGCAGCGTTGAGACTTGGCCACCGCGTCAGGAGACCCAGTACTTC
>TRBJ1-5|-|TRBV4-3|-
CASSQVAGRGNQPQHF
TGCGCCAGCAGCCAAGTCGCCGGGAGGGGCAATCAGCCCCAGCATTTT
>TRBJ1-5|-|TRBV7-2|-
CASSLVGAGGNQPQHF
TGTGCCAGCAGCTTAGTGGGGGCGGGTGGCAATCAGCCCCAGCATTTT
>TRBJ1-1|-|TRBV7-9|-
CASSSTLGLMNTEAFF
TGTGCCAGCAGCTCGACGTTAGGGCTCATGAACACTGAAGCTTTCTTT
>TRBJ1-2|-|TRBV15|-
CATSRDGGGYGYTF
TGTGCCACCAGCAGAGATGGTGGAGGATACGGCTACACCTTC
>TRBJ2-1|-|TRBV6-1|TRBD1
CASSRDRGVDEQFF
TGTGCCAGTTCCCGGGACAGGGGAGTGGATGAGCAGTTCTTC
>TRBJ2-3|-|TRBV6-1|-
CASTPSTDTQYF
TGTGCCAGCACCCCTAGCACAGATACGCAGTATTTT
>TRBJ2-2|-|TRBV6-5|-
CASSYGRKNTGELFF
TGTGCCAGCAGTTACGGCAGGAAGAACACCGGGGAGCTGTTTTTT
>TRBJ2-2|-|TRBV23-1|-
CASSQSADGGSTFTGELFF
TGCGCCAGCAGTCAATCAGCCGACGGGGGCTCTACCTTCACCGGGGAGCTGTTTTTT
>TRBJ1-2|-|TRBV5-1|-
CASSLDRYGYTF
TGCGCCAGCAGCTTGGACAGATATGGCTACACCTTC